This T cell receptor beta chain appears in the sequencing data of a study of blood T cell repertoires in COVID-19. CDR3 length equals 15 residues. From germline, CDR1 is SGHRS and CDR2 YFSETQ. V was pared by 3 bases and J by 5 bases, with 8 bases of the junction left unmatched. Only in-frame clones appear in the TCRdb table, and some are missing; sequencing was by immunoSEQ multiplex PCR. The sample shows some 270,000 clones, 84% of them seen only once. Sequenced sample: peripheral blood. The chain employs TRBV5-1 and TRBJ1-1, with 9 bases matching TRBD1. The origin of this receptor is a woman aged 40 to 50 who had recovered from COVID-19. The CDR3: CASSSPQGARTEAFF. Written as DNA, the CDR3 is TGCGCCAGCAGCTCCCCACAGGGGGCTAGAACTGAAGCTTTCTTT.